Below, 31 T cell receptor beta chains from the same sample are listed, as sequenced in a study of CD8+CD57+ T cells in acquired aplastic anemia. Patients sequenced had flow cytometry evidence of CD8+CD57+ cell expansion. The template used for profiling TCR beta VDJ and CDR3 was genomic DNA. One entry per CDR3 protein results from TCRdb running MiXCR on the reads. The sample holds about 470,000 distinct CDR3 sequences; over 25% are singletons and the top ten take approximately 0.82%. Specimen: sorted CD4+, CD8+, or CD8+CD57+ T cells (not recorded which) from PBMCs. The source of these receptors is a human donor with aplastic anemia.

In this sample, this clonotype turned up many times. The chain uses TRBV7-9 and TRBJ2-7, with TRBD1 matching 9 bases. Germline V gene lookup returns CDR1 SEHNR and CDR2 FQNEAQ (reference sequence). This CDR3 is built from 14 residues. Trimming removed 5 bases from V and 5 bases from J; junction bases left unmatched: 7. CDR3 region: CASSLGQGLHEQYF. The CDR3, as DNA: TGTGCCAGCAGCCTGGGACAGGGTTTGCACGAGCAGTACTTC.

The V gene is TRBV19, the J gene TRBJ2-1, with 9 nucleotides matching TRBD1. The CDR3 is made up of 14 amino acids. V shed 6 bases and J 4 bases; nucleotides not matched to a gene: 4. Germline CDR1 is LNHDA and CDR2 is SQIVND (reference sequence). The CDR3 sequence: CASSRDRVYNEQFF. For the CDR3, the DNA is TGTGCCAGTAGCCGGGACAGGGTGTACAATGAGCAGTTCTTC.

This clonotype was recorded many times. The DNA for the CDR3 is TGCAGTGCTAGAGGAGGGCCGTCCTCTCCCCTCCACTTT. Protein: CSARGGPSSPLHF. The rearrangement uses TRBV20-1 and TRBJ1-6; D call uncertain. With 1 base removed from V and 13 bases from J, the gap between germline ends came to 14 bases. Looked up from germline, CDR1 is DFQATT and CDR2 is SNEGSKA (reference sequence). This CDR3 spans 13 amino acids.

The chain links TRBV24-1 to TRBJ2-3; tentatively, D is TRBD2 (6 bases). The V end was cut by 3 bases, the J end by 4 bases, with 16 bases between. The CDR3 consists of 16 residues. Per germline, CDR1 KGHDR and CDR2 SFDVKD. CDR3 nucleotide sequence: TGTGCCACCAGTGATAGGGACTCCCGAGTGGCAGATACGCAGTATTTT. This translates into CATSDRDSRVADTQYF.

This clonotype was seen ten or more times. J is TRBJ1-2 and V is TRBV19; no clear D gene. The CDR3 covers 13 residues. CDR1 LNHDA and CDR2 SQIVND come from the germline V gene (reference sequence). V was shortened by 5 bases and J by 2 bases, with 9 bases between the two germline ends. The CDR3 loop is CASSLGLNYGYTF. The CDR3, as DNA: TGTGCCAGTAGTCTAGGCCTAAACTATGGCTACACCTTC.

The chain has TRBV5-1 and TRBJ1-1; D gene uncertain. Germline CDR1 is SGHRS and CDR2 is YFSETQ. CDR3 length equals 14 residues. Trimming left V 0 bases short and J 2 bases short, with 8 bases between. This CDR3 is CASSLGRTNTEAFF. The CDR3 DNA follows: TGCGCCAGCAGCTTGGGGAGGACTAACACTGAAGCTTTCTTT.

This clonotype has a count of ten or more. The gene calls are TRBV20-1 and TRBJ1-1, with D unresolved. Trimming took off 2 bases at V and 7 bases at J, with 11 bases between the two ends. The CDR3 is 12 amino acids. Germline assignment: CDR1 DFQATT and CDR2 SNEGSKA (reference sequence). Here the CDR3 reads CSARSPPSEAFF. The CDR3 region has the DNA TGCAGTGCTAGATCCCCGCCCAGTGAAGCTTTCTTT.

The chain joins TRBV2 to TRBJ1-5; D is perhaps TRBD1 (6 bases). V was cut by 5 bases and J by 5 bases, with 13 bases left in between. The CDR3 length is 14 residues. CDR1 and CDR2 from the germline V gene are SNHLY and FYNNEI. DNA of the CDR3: TGTGCCAGCAGTACAACAGGGTCGGATCAGCCCCAGCATTTT. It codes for CASSTTGSDQPQHF.

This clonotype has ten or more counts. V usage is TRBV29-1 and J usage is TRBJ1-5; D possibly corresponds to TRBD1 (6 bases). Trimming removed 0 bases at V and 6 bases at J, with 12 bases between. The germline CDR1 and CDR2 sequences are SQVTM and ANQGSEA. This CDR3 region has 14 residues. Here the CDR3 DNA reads TGCAGCGTTGAAGACAGGGGAGAACGTCAGCCCCAGCATTTT. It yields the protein CSVEDRGERQPQHF.

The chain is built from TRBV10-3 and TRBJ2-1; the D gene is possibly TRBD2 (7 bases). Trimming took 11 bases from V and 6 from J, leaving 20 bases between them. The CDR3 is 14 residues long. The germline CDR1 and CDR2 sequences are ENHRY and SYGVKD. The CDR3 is CASDLGGGINEQFF. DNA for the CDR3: TGTGCCTCGGACCTGGGGGGGGGCATCAATGAGCAGTTCTTC.

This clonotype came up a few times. The CDR3 DNA follows: TGTGCCAGCAGCGGTGGGGTCGGGACAGGGGGAGAGACCCAGTACTTC. Translation: CASSGGVGTGGETQYF. The chain combines TRBV2 with TRBJ2-5; 11 nucleotides agree with TRBD1. The CDR3 extends over 16 amino acids. Germline CDR1 and CDR2: SNHLY and FYNNEI. J was trimmed by 4 bases and V by 6 bases; bases with no gene match: 10.

The CDR3: CASSLRTGGRVQFF. The CDR3 DNA reads as TGTGCCAGCAGTTTAAGAACAGGGGGTCGGGTGCAGTTCTTC. The gene calls are TRBV12-3 or TRBV12-4 and TRBJ2-1; 8 bases fit TRBD1. The J segment lost 12 bases and the V segment lost 2 bases, leaving 9 bases of the junction unmatched. The CDR3 has 14 amino acids.

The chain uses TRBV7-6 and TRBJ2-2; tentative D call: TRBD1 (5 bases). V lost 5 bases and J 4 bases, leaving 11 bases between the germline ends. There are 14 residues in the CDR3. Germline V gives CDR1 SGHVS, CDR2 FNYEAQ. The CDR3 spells CASSQGHLTGELFF. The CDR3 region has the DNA TGTGCCAGCAGCCAGGGTCACCTCACCGGGGAGCTGTTTTTT.

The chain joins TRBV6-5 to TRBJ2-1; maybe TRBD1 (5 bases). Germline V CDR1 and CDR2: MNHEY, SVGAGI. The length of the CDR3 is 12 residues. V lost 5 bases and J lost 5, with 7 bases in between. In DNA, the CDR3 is TGTGCCAGCAGTCAACAGGACAATGAGCAGTTCTTC. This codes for CASSQQDNEQFF.

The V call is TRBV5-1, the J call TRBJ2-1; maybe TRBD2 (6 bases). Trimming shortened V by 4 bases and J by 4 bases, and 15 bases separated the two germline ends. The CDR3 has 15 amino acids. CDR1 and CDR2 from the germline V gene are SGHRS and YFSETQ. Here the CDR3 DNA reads TGCGCCAGCAGCGTCGGGACTGGGATTTACAATGAGCAGTTCTTC. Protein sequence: CASSVGTGIYNEQFF.

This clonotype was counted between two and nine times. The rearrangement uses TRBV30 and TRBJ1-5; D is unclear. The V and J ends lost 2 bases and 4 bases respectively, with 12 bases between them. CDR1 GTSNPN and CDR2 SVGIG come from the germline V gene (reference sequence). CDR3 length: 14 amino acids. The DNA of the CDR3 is TGTGCCTGGAGTCCGTTCGGACTTAATCAGCCCCAGCATTTT. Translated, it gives CAWSPFGLNQPQHF.

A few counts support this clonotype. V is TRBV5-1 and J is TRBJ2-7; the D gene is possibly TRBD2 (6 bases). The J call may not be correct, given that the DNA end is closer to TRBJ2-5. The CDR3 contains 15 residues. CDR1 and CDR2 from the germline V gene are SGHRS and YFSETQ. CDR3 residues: CASSLGQGGGETQYF. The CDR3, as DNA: TGCGCCAGCAGCTTGGGCCAGGGAGGTGGCGAGACCCAGTACTTC.

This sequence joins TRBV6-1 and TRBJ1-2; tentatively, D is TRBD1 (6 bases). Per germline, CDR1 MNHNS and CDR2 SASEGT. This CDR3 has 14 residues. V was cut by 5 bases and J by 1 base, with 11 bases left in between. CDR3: CASSTGRVNYGYTF. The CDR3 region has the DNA TGTGCCAGCAGTACAGGGAGGGTTAACTATGGCTACACCTTC.

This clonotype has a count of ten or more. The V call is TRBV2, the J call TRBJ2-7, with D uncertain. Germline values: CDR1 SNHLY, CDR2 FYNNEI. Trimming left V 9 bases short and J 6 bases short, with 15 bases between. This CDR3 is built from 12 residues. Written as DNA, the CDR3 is TGTGCCAGTGACCCGGAAATGGGCGAGCAGTACTTC. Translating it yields CASDPEMGEQYF.

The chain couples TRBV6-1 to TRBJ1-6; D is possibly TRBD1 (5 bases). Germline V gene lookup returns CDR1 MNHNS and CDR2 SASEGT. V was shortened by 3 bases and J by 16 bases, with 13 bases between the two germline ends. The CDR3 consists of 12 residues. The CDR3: CASSEGGGTLHF. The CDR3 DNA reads TGTGCCAGCAGTGAGGGCGGGGGAACGCTCCACTTT.

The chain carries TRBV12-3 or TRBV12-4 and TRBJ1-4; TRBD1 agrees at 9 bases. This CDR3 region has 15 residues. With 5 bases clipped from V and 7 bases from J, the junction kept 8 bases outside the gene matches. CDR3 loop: CASSRSGTGTEKLFF. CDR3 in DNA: TGTGCCAGCAGTCGATCCGGGACAGGGACTGAAAAACTGTTTTTT.

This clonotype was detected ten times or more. For the CDR3, the DNA is TGTGCCAGCATGGGACCCGGAATGCCCCAGCATTTT. Protein: CASMGPGMPQHF. The J gene is TRBJ1-5, the V gene TRBV2; weak D call: TRBD1 (5 bases). Germline CDR1 SNHLY, CDR2 FYNNEI. This CDR3 is 12 amino acids long. With 7 bases removed from V and 9 bases from J, the gap between germline ends came to 13 bases.

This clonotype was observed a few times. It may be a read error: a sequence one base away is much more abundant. This CDR3 reads CASSSDSRGNQPQHF. The DNA for the CDR3 is TGTGCCAGCAGCTCGGACAGCCGAGGCAATCAGCCCCAGCATTTT. The V call is TRBV7-8, the J call TRBJ1-5; D may be TRBD1 (6 bases). Per the germline V gene, CDR1 is SGHVS and CDR2 is FQNEAQ. The CDR3 spans 15 residues. Trimming cost V 4 bases and J 2 bases, with 12 bases left between them. The full variable domain, with the rest looked up from reference TRBV7-8 and TRBJ1-5, is GAGVSQSPRYKVAKRGQDVALRCDPISGHVSLFWYQQALGQGPEFLTYFQNEAQLDKSGLPSDRFFAERPEGSVSTLKIQRTQQEDSAVYLCASSSDSRGNQPQHFGDGTRLSIL.

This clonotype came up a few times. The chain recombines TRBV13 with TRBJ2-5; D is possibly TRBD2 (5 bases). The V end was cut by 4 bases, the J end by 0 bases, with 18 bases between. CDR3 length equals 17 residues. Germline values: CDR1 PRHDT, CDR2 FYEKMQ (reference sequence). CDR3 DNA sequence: TGTGCCAGCAGCTGGAAGAGCGGACCTTGGTACCAAGAGACCCAGTACTTC. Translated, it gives CASSWKSGPWYQETQYF.

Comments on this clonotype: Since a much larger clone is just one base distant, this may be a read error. The CDR3 bases are TGTGCCAGCAGCGTCACACCGTGGAGCTCTGGAAGCACCATATATTTT. It codes for CASSVTPWSSGSTIYF. This rearrangement joins TRBV9 to TRBJ1-3; D is ambiguous. Per the germline V gene, CDR1 is SGDLS and CDR2 is YYNGEE. The CDR3 totals 16 residues.

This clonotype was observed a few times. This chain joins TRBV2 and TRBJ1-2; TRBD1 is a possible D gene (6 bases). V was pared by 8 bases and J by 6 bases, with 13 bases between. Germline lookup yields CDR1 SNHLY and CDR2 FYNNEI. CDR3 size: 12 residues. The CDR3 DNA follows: TGTGCCAGCGGGAGGGGGGAGGATGGCTACACCTTC. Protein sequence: CASGRGEDGYTF.

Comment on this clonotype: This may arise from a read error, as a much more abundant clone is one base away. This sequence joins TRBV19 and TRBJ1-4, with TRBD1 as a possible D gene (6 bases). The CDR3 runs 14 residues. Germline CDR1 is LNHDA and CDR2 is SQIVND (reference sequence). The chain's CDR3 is CASSRQAFNEKLSF. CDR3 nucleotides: TGTGCCAGTAGCAGACAGGCTTTCAACGAAAAACTGTCTTTT.

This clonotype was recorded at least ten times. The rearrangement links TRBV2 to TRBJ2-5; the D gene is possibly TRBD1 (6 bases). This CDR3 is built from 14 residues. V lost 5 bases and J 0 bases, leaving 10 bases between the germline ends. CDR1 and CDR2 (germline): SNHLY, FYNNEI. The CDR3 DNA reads TGTGCCAGCAGTCCACGGACAGACCAAGAGACCCAGTACTTC. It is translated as CASSPRTDQETQYF.

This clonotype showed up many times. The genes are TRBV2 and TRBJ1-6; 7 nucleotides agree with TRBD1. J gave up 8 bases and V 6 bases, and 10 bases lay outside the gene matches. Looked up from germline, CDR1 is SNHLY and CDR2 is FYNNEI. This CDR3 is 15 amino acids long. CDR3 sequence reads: CASRETGFQDSPLHF. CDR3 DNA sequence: TGTGCCAGCAGAGAGACAGGGTTTCAGGATTCACCCCTCCACTTT.

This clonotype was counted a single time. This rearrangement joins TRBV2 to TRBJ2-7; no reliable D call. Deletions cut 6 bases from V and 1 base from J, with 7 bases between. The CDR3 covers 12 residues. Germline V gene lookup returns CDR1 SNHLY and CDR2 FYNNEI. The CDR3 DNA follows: TGTGCCAGCAGGACACCTTCCTACGAGCAGTACTTC. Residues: CASRTPSYEQYF.

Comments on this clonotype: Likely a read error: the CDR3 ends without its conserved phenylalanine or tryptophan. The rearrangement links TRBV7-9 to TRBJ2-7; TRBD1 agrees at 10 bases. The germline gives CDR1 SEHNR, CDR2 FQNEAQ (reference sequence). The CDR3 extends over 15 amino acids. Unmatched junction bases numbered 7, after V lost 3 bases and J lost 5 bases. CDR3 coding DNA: TGTGCCAGCAGCTTCCAGACAGGGGGCCTCCACGAGCAGTACCTC. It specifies CASSFQTGGLHEQYL.